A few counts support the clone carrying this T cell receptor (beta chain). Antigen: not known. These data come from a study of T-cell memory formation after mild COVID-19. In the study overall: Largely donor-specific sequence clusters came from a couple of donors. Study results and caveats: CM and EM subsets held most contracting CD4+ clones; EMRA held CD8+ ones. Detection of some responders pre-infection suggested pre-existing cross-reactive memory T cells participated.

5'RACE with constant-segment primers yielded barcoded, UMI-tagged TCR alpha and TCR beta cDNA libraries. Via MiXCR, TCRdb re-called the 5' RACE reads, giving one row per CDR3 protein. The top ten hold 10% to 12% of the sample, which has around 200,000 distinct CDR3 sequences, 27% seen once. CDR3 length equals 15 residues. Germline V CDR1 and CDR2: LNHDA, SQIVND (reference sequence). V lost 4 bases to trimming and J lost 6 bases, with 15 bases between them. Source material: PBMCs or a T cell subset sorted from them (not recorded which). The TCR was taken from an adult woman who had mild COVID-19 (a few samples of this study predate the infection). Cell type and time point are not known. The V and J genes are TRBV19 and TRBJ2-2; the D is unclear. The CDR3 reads CASSKVYTSPGELFF. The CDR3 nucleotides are TGTGCCAGTAGTAAGGTCTACACAAGCCCCGGGGAGCTGTTTTTT.